What follows are 6 T cell receptor beta chains derived from one specimen sequenced in a study of blood T cell repertoires in COVID-19. Using immunoSEQ multiplex PCR, the repertoire was profiled, and TCRdb retains in-frame clones only, with some absent. The data show 200,000 to 250,000 clones, with roughly four fifths seen just once and about 12% held by the top ten. The sequenced material came from peripheral blood. The receptors derive from a woman between 40 and 55 years old with acute or convalescent COVID-19.

V gene TRBV24-1 combines with J gene TRBJ2-7, with TRBD1 matching over 8 bases. The V gene end was trimmed by 9 bases and the J gene end by 3 bases; junction bases not matched to a gene: 6. Germline V gene lookup returns CDR1 KGHDR and CDR2 SFDVKD. This CDR3 is built from 13 residues. The CDR3 bases are TGTGCCACCTCCCAAGACAGGGGCTACGAGCAGTACTTC. The encoded protein is CATSQDRGYEQYF.

The chain is built from TRBV27 and TRBJ2-7; perhaps TRBD2 as D (6 bases). Germline V gene sequence: CDR1 MNHEY, CDR2 SMNVEV (reference sequence). CDR3 length: 18 residues. V shed 0 bases and J shed 3 bases, with 21 bases lying between them. CDR3 nucleotides: TGTGCCAGCAGTTTATCCGTTCGGCGGGGCCTAATCAACTACGAGCAGTACTTC. This gives the protein CASSLSVRRGLINYEQYF.

V gene TRBV10-2 combines with J gene TRBJ1-2; D not resolved. Germline V gene data show CDR1 as WSHSY and CDR2 as SAAADI. With 4 bases removed from V and 0 bases from J, the gap between germline ends came to 12 bases. This CDR3 has 15 residues. The CDR3 DNA is TGCGCCAGCAGTGGGGCAGGCCCTACTAACTATGGCTACACCTTC. Translated: CASSGAGPTNYGYTF.

Concerning this clone itself: The sample contains more than one DNA sequence encoding this CDR3. The CDR3 DNA sequence: TGCGCCAGCAGCTTGGCAGGAGACAGAGCGAACACCGGGGAGCTGTTTTTT. Translation gives CASSLAGDRANTGELFF. The chain has TRBV5-1 and TRBJ2-2; tentative D call: TRBD1 (5 bases). Trimming cost V 0 bases and J 0 bases, with 12 bases left between them. The CDR3 totals 17 residues. From germline, CDR1 is SGHRS and CDR2 YFSETQ.

The chain uses TRBV20-1 and TRBJ1-1; D is perhaps TRBD1 (5 bases). CDR1 is DFQATT and CDR2 is SNEGSKA in the germline V gene (reference sequence). CDR3 length: 11 residues. V dropped 5 bases and J dropped 6 bases, with 10 bases sitting between them. CDR3 DNA sequence: TGCAGTGCTTTCGGGGGAGCTGAAGCTTTCTTT. Translating gives CSAFGGAEAFF.

J is TRBJ2-7 and V is TRBV2; D unclear. Germline V CDR1 and CDR2: SNHLY, FYNNEI. This CDR3 contains 10 residues. Trimming cost V 4 bases and J 7 bases, with 5 bases left between them. The CDR3 DNA follows: TGTGCCAGCAGTGTAGAGGAGCAGTACTTC. Its translation: CASSVEEQYF.